A single sample is the source of the 5 T cell receptor beta chains below, sequenced in a study of blood T cell repertoires in COVID-19. Method: immunoSEQ multiplex PCR; TCRdb's copy keeps in-frame clones and lacks some. This sample has 250,000 or so clones, with 85% found just once. Sequencing was carried out using peripheral blood. The receptors originated from a woman in her sixties or seventies with active or convalescent COVID-19.

The chain uses TRBV30 and TRBJ2-1; D perhaps matches TRBD2 (6 bases). Trimming took 0 bases from V and 5 from J, leaving 20 bases between them. This CDR3 has 17 amino acids. The V gene's germline CDR1 is GTSNPN and CDR2 SVGIG (reference sequence). The CDR3 region has the DNA TGTGCCTGGAGTGTACGGGGAGGACTCCCTTTGCACAATGAGCAGTTCTTC. It is translated as CAWSVRGGLPLHNEQFF.

This sequence joins TRBV25-1 and TRBJ1-1; D is possibly TRBD1 (5 bases). The CDR3 loop spans 15 amino acids. Germline assignment: CDR1 MGHDK and CDR2 SYGVNS. Trimming shortened V by 4 bases and J by 1 base, and 13 bases separated the two germline ends. CDR3 bases: TGTGCCAGCAGTGTACCGAAAGACAGGAACACTGAAGCTTTCTTT. Residues: CASSVPKDRNTEAFF. Drawing the rest from reference TRBV25-1 and TRBJ1-1, the complete variable domain is EADIYQTPRYLVIGTGKKITLECSQTMGHDKMYWYQQDPGMELHLIHYSYGVNSTEKGDLSSESTVSRIRTEHFPLTLESARPSHTSQYLCASSVPKDRNTEAFFGQGTRLTVV.

This clone was recorded a few times. This sequence joins TRBV6-1 and TRBJ2-6; D is perhaps TRBD1 (6 bases). V gave up 3 bases and J gave up 0 bases, with 12 bases separating them. The CDR3 is 17 amino acids. From germline, CDR1 is MNHNS and CDR2 SASEGT. CDR3 protein: CASSEVQGSSGANVLTF. Written as DNA, the CDR3 is TGTGCCAGCAGTGAGGTACAGGGAAGCTCTGGGGCCAACGTCCTGACTTTC.

The chain combines TRBV7-6 with TRBJ2-1; 12 positions agree with TRBD2. Trimming at V came to 3 bases and at J to 0 bases, leaving 12 bases not matched to a gene. The CDR3 contains 20 residues. Germline assignment: CDR1 SGHVS and CDR2 FNYEAQ. The CDR3 protein is CASSFVSGLAGGSSYNEQFF. The CDR3 bases are TGTGCCAGCAGCTTTGTTTCTGGGCTAGCGGGAGGGAGCTCCTACAATGAGCAGTTCTTC. Together with reference TRBV7-6 and TRBJ2-1, the CDR3 gives the full variable domain: GAGVSQSPRYKVTKRGQDVALRCDPISGHVSLYWYRQALGQGPEFLTYFNYEAQQDKSGLPNDRFSAERPEGSISTLTIQRTEQRDSAMYRCASSFVSGLAGGSSYNEQFFGPGTRLTVL.

The rearrangement links TRBV12-3 or TRBV12-4 to TRBJ2-3; D remains unclear. The CDR3 extends over 11 amino acids. Trimming shortened V by 7 bases and J by 3 bases, and 5 bases separated the two germline ends. DNA for the CDR3: TGTGCCAGCATGCGGACAGATACGCAGTATTTT. It encodes CASMRTDTQYF.